The source of this TCR beta chain is a study of blood T cells in healthy people across ages. The germline V gene has CDR1 MNHEY and CDR2 SMNVEV (reference sequence). The length of the CDR3 is 12 residues. Using a J-beta primer mix together with a sample-barcoded 5' primer, a second PCR was run for roughly 7 to 11 cycles. TCRdb used MiXCR to reprocess the 5' RACE reads, holding one entry per CDR3 protein. The sample consists of roughly 860,000 distinct CDR3 sequences, approximately 59% of them appearing once. Sequencing was carried out using blood. The clonotype originates from a man younger than 45 in good health. The V gene is TRBV27, the J gene TRBJ2-5; D unresolved. The closer fit of TRBJ2-7 to the DNA end suggests the J call may be wrong. The CDR3 DNA follows: TGTGCCAGCAGTTTTCATGGTTGCGAGCAGTACTTC. Translation gives CASSFHGCEQYF.